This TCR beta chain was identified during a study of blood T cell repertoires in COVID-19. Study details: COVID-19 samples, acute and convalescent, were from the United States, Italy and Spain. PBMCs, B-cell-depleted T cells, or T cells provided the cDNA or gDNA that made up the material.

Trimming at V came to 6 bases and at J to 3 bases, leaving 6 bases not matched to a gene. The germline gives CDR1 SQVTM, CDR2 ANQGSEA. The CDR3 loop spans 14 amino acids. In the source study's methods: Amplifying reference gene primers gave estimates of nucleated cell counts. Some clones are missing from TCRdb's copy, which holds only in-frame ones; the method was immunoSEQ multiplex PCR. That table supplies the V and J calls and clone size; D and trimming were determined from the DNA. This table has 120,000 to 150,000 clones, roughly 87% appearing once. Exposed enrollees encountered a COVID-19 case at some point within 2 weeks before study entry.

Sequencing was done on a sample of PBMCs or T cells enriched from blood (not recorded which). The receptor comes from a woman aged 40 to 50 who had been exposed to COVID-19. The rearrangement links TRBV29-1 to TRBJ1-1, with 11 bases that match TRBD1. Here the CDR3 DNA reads TGCAGCGTGGGGACAGGGGGAAGGTACACTGAAGCTTTCTTT. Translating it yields CSVGTGGRYTEAFF.